This TCR beta chain was documented in a study of shared clonotypes between healthy human individuals. Study-level points and caveats: Estimated richness values were generally larger in naive subsets than in memory subsets.

V was pared by 5 bases and J by 8 bases, with 13 bases between. Germline loops: CDR1 SQVTM, CDR2 ANQGSEA. CDR3 length: 12 amino acids. With respect to this clone: Its antigen is still unknown.

Sequencing used immunoSEQ multiplex PCR; TCRdb keeps in-frame clones, though not all of them. The repertoire holds approximately 2.4 million clones, with approximately 96% as singletons. The sequence derives from a man younger than 35 in good health. The sample comprised naive CD4+ T cells sorted from blood. This sample's subset: CD45RA+ positively selected. The rearrangement joins TRBV29-1 to TRBJ2-1; no firm D call. The DNA of the CDR3 is TGCAGCGTTAGACTGGGCGTCGATGAGCAGTTCTTC. It encodes CSVRLGVDEQFF.